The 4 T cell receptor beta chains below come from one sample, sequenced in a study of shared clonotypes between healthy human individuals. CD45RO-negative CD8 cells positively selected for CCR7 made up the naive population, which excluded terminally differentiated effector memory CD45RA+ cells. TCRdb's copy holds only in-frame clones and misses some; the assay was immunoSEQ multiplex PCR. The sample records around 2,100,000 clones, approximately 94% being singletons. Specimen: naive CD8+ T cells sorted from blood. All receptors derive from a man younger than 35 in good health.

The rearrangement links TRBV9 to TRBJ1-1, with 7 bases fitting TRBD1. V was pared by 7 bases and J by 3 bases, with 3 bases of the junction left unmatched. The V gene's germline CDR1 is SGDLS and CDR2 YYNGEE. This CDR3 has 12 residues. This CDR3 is CASQGEDTEAFF. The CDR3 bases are TGTGCCAGCCAGGGGGAGGACACTGAAGCTTTCTTT.

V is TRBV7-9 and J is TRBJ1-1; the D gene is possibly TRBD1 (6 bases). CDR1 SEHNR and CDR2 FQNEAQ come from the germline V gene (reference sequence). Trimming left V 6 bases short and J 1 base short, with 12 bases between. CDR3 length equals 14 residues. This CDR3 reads CASRDRFGNTEAFF. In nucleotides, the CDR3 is TGTGCCAGCAGAGACAGGTTTGGGAACACTGAAGCTTTCTTT.

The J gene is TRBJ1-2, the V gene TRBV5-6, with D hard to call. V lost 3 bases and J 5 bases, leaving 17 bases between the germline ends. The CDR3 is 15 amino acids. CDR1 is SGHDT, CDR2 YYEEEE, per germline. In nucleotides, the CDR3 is TGTGCCAGCAGCTGGATATACAGTAATCCTTATGGCTACACCTTC. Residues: CASSWIYSNPYGYTF.

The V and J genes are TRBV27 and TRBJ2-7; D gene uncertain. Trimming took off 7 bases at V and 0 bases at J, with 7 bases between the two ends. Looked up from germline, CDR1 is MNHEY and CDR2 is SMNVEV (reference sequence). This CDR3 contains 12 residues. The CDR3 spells CASTRSSYEQYF. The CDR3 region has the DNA TGTGCCAGCACGAGGAGCTCCTACGAGCAGTACTTC.